The rows below give T cell receptor beta chains drawn from one sample of a study of blood T cell repertoires in COVID-19. The protocol was immunoSEQ multiplex PCR, while the TCRdb copy is restricted to in-frame clones and leaves out a portion. The sample lists approximately 250,000 clones; roughly 81% were seen once. The sequencing sample was made of peripheral blood. The origin of the receptors is a man aged 40-55 years with acute or convalescent COVID-19. Both conserved end residues are part of each CDR3. The order of the fields is CDR3 DNA, CDR3 protein, D gene, J gene, clone size, V gene. D genes are given only for firm matches. Clone sizes are given selectively: once, few, many, or a class where the clone is expanded.

cdr3_nt: TGTGCCAGCACCCGGACAGGGAACACTGAAGCTTTCTTT
cdr3_aa: CASTRTGNTEAFF
d_call: TRBD1
j_call: TRBJ1-1
clone_size: .
v_call: TRBV6-5

cdr3_nt: TGTGCCAGCAGTCCTGGGACAGGGGACTACGAGCAGTACTTC
cdr3_aa: CASSPGTGDYEQYF
d_call: TRBD1
j_call: TRBJ2-7
clone_size: .
v_call: TRBV5-6

cdr3_nt: TGTGCCAGCAGCTTAGACGGGGTGGGCACCGGGGAGCTGTTTTTT
cdr3_aa: CASSLDGVGTGELFF
d_call: .
j_call: TRBJ2-2
clone_size: .
v_call: TRBV11-2

cdr3_nt: TGTGCCATCAGTGAGCGTGGGCAGCTCAACACTGAAGCTTTCTTT
cdr3_aa: CAISERGQLNTEAFF
d_call: .
j_call: TRBJ1-1
clone_size: .
v_call: TRBV10-3

cdr3_nt: TGTGCCAGCACCCCGTTAGTCCCTAACTATGGCTACACCTTC
cdr3_aa: CASTPLVPNYGYTF
d_call: .
j_call: TRBJ1-2
clone_size: once
v_call: TRBV6-5

cdr3_nt: TGTGCCAGCGTTCGGGACAGGTGGGGCGAGCAGTACTTC
cdr3_aa: CASVRDRWGEQYF
d_call: TRBD1
j_call: TRBJ2-7
clone_size: .
v_call: TRBV2

cdr3_nt: TGCGCCAGCAGGTTTCTAGCGGGGGGGTACAATGAGCAGTTCTTC
cdr3_aa: CASRFLAGGYNEQFF
d_call: TRBD2
j_call: TRBJ2-1
clone_size: .
v_call: TRBV5-1

cdr3_nt: TGTGCCAGCAGCGCGCAAGGCGACAGGGGTGATGGCTACACCTTC
cdr3_aa: CASSAQGDRGDGYTF
d_call: TRBD1
j_call: TRBJ1-2
clone_size: .
v_call: TRBV9

cdr3_nt: TGTGCCAGCAGCCAAGATCCCAGCGGGGGGGTTTCCGGGGAGCTGTTTTTT
cdr3_aa: CASSQDPSGGVSGELFF
d_call: TRBD2
j_call: TRBJ2-2
clone_size: once
v_call: TRBV4-2

cdr3_nt: TGCGCCAGCAGCTTGGACGGGACAGGCTTGGAAAAACTGTTTTTT
cdr3_aa: CASSLDGTGLEKLFF
d_call: TRBD1
j_call: TRBJ1-4
clone_size: .
v_call: TRBV5-1

cdr3_nt: TGTGCCAGCAGTTTACAGGGCGCCGGGGAGCTGTTTTTT
cdr3_aa: CASSLQGAGELFF
d_call: .
j_call: TRBJ2-2
clone_size: .
v_call: TRBV7-9

cdr3_nt: TGTGCCAGTAGTATAAGGGGACAGGGGGCCATAAGCTCCTACAATGAGCAGTTCTTC
cdr3_aa: CASSIRGQGAISSYNEQFF
d_call: TRBD1
j_call: TRBJ2-1
clone_size: .
v_call: TRBV19

cdr3_nt: TGTGCCAGCAGATCGACAGGGGGCCCCACTTTCGCGCAGTACTTC
cdr3_aa: CASRSTGGPTFAQYF
d_call: TRBD1
j_call: TRBJ2-7
clone_size: .
v_call: TRBV27

cdr3_nt: TGTGCCAGCAGTGAAAGGGAGGGGACTCGGCAGTTCTTC
cdr3_aa: CASSEREGTRQFF
d_call: TRBD2
j_call: TRBJ2-1
clone_size: .
v_call: TRBV2

cdr3_nt: TGTGCCACTAGTACCCACTATGGCTACACCTTC
cdr3_aa: CATSTHYGYTF
d_call: .
j_call: TRBJ1-2
clone_size: .
v_call: TRBV21-1

cdr3_nt: TGTGCCAGCAGCCACGGCCAGGGAAACACTGAAGCTTTCTTT
cdr3_aa: CASSHGQGNTEAFF
d_call: .
j_call: TRBJ1-1
clone_size: .
v_call: TRBV3-1/TRBV3-2